A single sample is the source of the 14 T cell receptor beta chains below, sequenced in a study of CD8 T cell repertoires and HIV-1 epitope variants. These TCRs are of unknown antigen specificity. Assay: immunoSEQ multiplex PCR; the TCRdb copy retains only in-frame clones and omits some. Among about 4,000 clones listed, about 63% were seen once. Sequenced input: cultured CD8+ T cells derived from PBMCs. These receptors originate from a male donor with HIV.

This clone has only one observation. The chain uses TRBV7-8 and TRBJ1-2; D call uncertain. This CDR3 has 16 amino acids. Germline CDR1 is SGHVS and CDR2 is FQNEAQ. The germline V and J ends were trimmed by 1 base and 2 bases, with 14 bases remaining between them. The CDR3 region has the DNA TGTGCCAGCAGCTTAGATAGCCGGGTACTAAACTATGGCTACACCTTC. Translated: CASSLDSRVLNYGYTF.

The V gene is TRBV9, the J gene TRBJ2-7; D remains ambiguous. The CDR3 contains 12 residues. Germline CDR1 reads SGDLS; CDR2 reads YYNGEE. With 4 bases removed from V and 5 bases from J, the gap between germline ends came to 10 bases. The CDR3 here is CASSPDLNEQYF. CDR3 nucleotide sequence: TGTGCCAGCAGCCCGGACCTTAACGAGCAGTACTTC. The whole variable domain, remainder taken from reference TRBV9 and TRBJ2-7, is DSGVTQTPKHLITATGQRVTLRCSPRSGDLSVYWYQQSLDQGLQFLIQYYNGEERAKGNILERFSAQQFPDLHSELNLSSLELGDSALYFCASSPDLNEQYFGPGTRLTVT.

This clone was observed a handful of times. The rearrangement links TRBV27 to TRBJ2-7; 11 positions match TRBD1. Trimming took 3 bases from V and 6 from J; bases not matched to a gene: 4. Germline CDR1 reads MNHEY; CDR2 reads SMNVEV (reference sequence). This CDR3 has 14 residues. CDR3 nucleotides: TGTGCCAGCAGTTTCGGACAGGGGGCTATCGAGCAGTACTTC. Translating gives CASSFGQGAIEQYF.

The chain combines TRBV11-1 with TRBJ2-5; 8 bases match TRBD2. Germline-derived CDR1 and CDR2 are SGHAT and FQDESV (reference sequence). J was trimmed by 2 bases and V by 5 bases; bases with no gene match: 7. CDR3 size: 15 residues. DNA for the CDR3: TGTGCCAGCAGCCCCGCCCCTAGCGGGCAAGAGACCCAGTACTTC. Its protein is CASSPAPSGQETQYF.

V gene TRBV2 combines with J gene TRBJ1-5; D possibly corresponds to TRBD1 (6 bases). Germline V gene data show CDR1 as SNHLY and CDR2 as FYNNEI. The CDR3 loop spans 19 amino acids. V was pared by 4 bases and J by 0 bases, with 22 bases between. The CDR3 spells CASSATSRDTRYSNQPQHF. Here the CDR3 DNA reads TGTGCCAGCAGTGCAACATCCCGGGACACGCGGTATAGCAATCAGCCCCAGCATTTT.

This clone was found a few times. The rearrangement uses TRBV9 and TRBJ2-3; D is possibly TRBD2 (5 bases). Trimming shortened V by 2 bases and J by 0 bases, and 10 bases separated the two germline ends. Germline lookup yields CDR1 SGDLS and CDR2 YYNGEE. This CDR3 spans 15 amino acids. The CDR3 sequence: CASSVGGPSTDTQYF. As DNA, the CDR3 is TGTGCCAGCAGCGTGGGCGGGCCTAGCACAGATACGCAGTATTTT.

CDR3 nucleotides: TGTGCCAGCAGTTTATATGGGGGAACAGATACGCAGTATTTT. Encoded protein: CASSLYGGTDTQYF. The rearrangement links TRBV28 to TRBJ2-3, with D perhaps matching TRBD1 or TRBD2 (5 bases each). V shed 1 base and J shed 3 bases, with 8 bases lying between them. The CDR3 runs to 14 residues. Per germline, CDR1 MDHEN and CDR2 SYDVKM.

The chain combines TRBV27 with TRBJ2-7; no definite D call. From germline, CDR1 is MNHEY and CDR2 SMNVEV (reference sequence). This CDR3 has 15 amino acids. Trimming removed 2 bases at V and 2 bases at J, with 13 bases between. The CDR3 DNA follows: TGTGCCAGCAGTTTAGCCGTCGCGCCCCCCTACGAGCAGTACTTC. This sequence encodes CASSLAVAPPYEQYF.

This clone showed up just once. The V gene is TRBV29-1, the J gene TRBJ2-3, with 8 bases that match TRBD1. CDR3 size: 17 residues. The germline V gene encodes CDR1 SQVTM and CDR2 ANQGSEA. V gave up 0 bases and J gave up 1 base; unmatched junction bases: 9. The CDR3 spells CSVEERTRDRRTDTQYF. The CDR3 nucleotides read TGCAGCGTTGAAGAACGGACCCGGGACAGGCGCACAGATACGCAGTATTTT.

The V call is TRBV19, the J call TRBJ2-7; D call uncertain. The CDR3 length is 16 residues. Trimming took 4 bases from V and 1 from J, leaving 17 bases between them. The germline gives CDR1 LNHDA, CDR2 SQIVND (reference sequence). CDR3 in amino acids: CASSNAHDSPSYEQYF. Here the CDR3 DNA reads TGTGCCAGTAGTAACGCTCACGACTCACCTTCCTACGAGCAGTACTTC.

The chain links TRBV5-4 to TRBJ2-7; the D gene could be TRBD1 or TRBD2 (5 bases each). This CDR3 contains 13 residues. Germline values: CDR1 SGHNT, CDR2 YYREEE (reference sequence). Trimming cost V 2 bases and J 0 bases, with 6 bases left between them. CDR3: CASSFGGSYEQYF. The DNA of the CDR3 is TGTGCCAGCAGCTTTGGGGGCTCCTACGAGCAGTACTTC.

This chain connects TRBV27 to TRBJ2-1; D is uncertain. This CDR3 is 15 amino acids long. Germline V lookup: CDR1 MNHEY, CDR2 SMNVEV (reference sequence). Trimming shortened V by 2 bases and J by 2 bases, and 10 bases separated the two germline ends. CDR3 residues: CASSLLENPYNEQFF. CDR3 coding DNA: TGTGCCAGCAGTTTACTGGAGAACCCCTACAATGAGCAGTTCTTC.

This clone is a singleton in its sample. This chain uses TRBV6-5 with TRBJ2-7; TRBD2 is a possible D gene (6 bases). V lost 0 bases, J lost 2 bases, and 11 bases lay in between. The CDR3 runs 15 residues. CDR1 is MNHEY and CDR2 is SVGAGI in the germline V gene. The chain's CDR3 is CASSYSEGNPYEQYF. Written as DNA, the CDR3 is TGTGCCAGCAGTTACTCGGAGGGGAACCCCTACGAGCAGTACTTC.

The table lists this clone with a few counts. The chain recombines TRBV27 with TRBJ1-5; 7 nucleotides match TRBD1. Germline V gene lookup returns CDR1 MNHEY and CDR2 SMNVEV (reference sequence). V gave up 5 bases and J gave up 3 bases; unmatched junction bases: 7. The CDR3 has 15 amino acids. The CDR3: CASSPDRVYNQPQHF. The CDR3 DNA follows: TGTGCCAGCAGTCCCGACAGGGTGTACAATCAGCCCCAGCATTTT.